This TCR beta chain was recorded in a study of identical twins (TCRdb year 2016). As for the study more broadly: To test whether fetal clonotypes persist, the study used deep sequencing on TCR alpha and beta repertoires from monozygotic twins, unrelated adults of various ages, and cord blood. To rule out contamination, the twin experiments were replicated at different times with different library preparation protocols. What the work shows at the level of the full study, not this receptor alone: Zero-insertion analyses could be partly confounded by invariant T cells such as MAIT and iNKT, though diverse VJ usage argued against such confounding for most clonotypes. In monozygotic twins, out-of-frame TCR alpha sharing was systematically underestimated by recombination models, although the models agreed with sharing between unrelated individuals. Because the same donors could not be followed over many years, the conclusions relied on cross-sectional statistical analysis. In beta out-of-frame sequences, excess twin sharing was weaker, because having fewer shared sequences lowered the signal-to-noise ratio. Compared with coincidental sharing between unrelated individuals, out-of-frame TCR alpha sequences shared between twins had an excess of sequences with low generation probability. Fewer insertions were carried by abundant cord blood beta clonotypes; a weaker similar trend was observed in young adult naive repertoires, while no such trend was observed in memory repertoires.

Library construction relied on 5' RACE. Reads for this sample came from an Illumina HiSeq 2000. A universal primer binding site was added through template switching, and the final cDNA carried a unique molecular identifier so that TCR cDNA molecules could be counted accurately. Specific primers in the conserved constant-segment region were used to synthesize first-strand cDNA for the TCR alpha and beta chains. Each cDNA library was double barcoded, with a SMART-Mk sample barcode plus Illumina barcodes, to control for contamination. TruSeq adapter sequences and Illumina sample barcodes were added in two successive PCR steps. The TCR alpha and beta cDNA libraries were sequenced on the Illumina HiSeq platform using custom primers. The authors' analysis ran thus. MiGEC was used to process raw reads and extract unique molecular identifiers, and MiXCR was used to find CDR3 positions. For each individual, recombination models were inferred using an EM algorithm with the repgenHMM and IGoR tools. The tcR package in R was used for shared clonotype analysis, with sharing normalized by the product of cloneset sizes. Out-of-frame nonproductive sequences were analyzed to study raw recombination free of thymic and clonal selection effects. Using fastp at Q25 and MiXCR, TCRdb reprocessed the public reads and kept productive beta chains. Every CDR3 protein is listed once, alongside the most common genes and DNA of its rows. These V and J calls are TCRdb output, not the study's own analysis. Here the sample has 1.5 million to 2 million distinct CDR3 sequences; around 29% occur a single time. Of the sample, less than 0.35% falls within the top ten clones.

Comments on this clonotype: Which antigen it targets is not known. Per-base qualities were not stored, and no clone one base away is much larger.

Every donor was a healthy Caucasian. Input material: cord blood. The clonotype originates from a newborn girl in good health.

The sequence in DNA is TGTGCCATCAGTGCTAGTCTAGCGGGAGAAGCAGATACGCAGTATTTT. Its protein is CAISASLAGEADTQYF. The rearrangement combines TRBV10-3 with TRBJ2-3; 10 nucleotides in the junction match TRBD2. V is cut back by 4 bases and J by 4 bases, with 8 bases in the junction unmatched. The germline V gene gives CDR1 as ENHRY and CDR2 as SYGVKD. The CDR3 numbers 16 residues from cysteine through phenylalanine. The retained sequence is limited to the CDR3, 48 bases, with the frame set at the first base.